This T cell receptor (beta chain) is drawn from a study of identical twins. The study, taken as a whole, reports: Conclusions relied on cross-sectional statistical analysis, not following the same donors.

As for this clonotype: Its antigen is unidentified.

The CDR3 length is 14 residues. Germline V gene sequence: CDR1 SEHNR, CDR2 FQNEAQ (reference sequence). With V trimmed by 5 bases and J by 2 bases, 5 bases remained unmatched. Template switching introduced a universal primer site, and the cDNA bore unique molecular identifiers. One entry per CDR3 protein results from TCRdb running MiXCR on the 5' RACE reads. The repertoire holds approximately 630,000 distinct CDR3 sequences, with about 7.6% as singletons. Separately, the same data were catalogued under a study of yellow fever vaccine responses in identical twins.

The source is a woman aged 18-29 years in good health. Sample: PBMCs. The genes are TRBV7-9 and TRBJ1-1; 7 bases are shared with TRBD1. CDR3 nucleotide sequence: TGTGCCAGCAGCGTACGGGACAGCAACACTGAAGCTTTCTTT. Protein sequence: CASSVRDSNTEAFF.